This is a list of T cell receptor beta chains from one sample in a study of T cell responses to AZD1222 COVID-19 vaccine. Measured with immunoSEQ multiplex PCR; TCRdb has only the in-frame clones, and not every one. The sample yields 170,000 or so clones, approximately 90% seen once. Material: peripheral blood, obtained on day 0 of AZD1222 vaccination. The receptors were gathered from an adult in good health. The CDR3 runs from the conserved cysteine through the conserved F or W. A D gene is named only where the DNA matches it firmly. Clone size is shown for a subset of rows, as once, few, many or a class of expanded clone.

>NA|TRBV7-9|TRBJ2-3|TRBD2
TGTGCCAGCAGCTTAGTGCGGGGGGCAACAGATACGCAGTATTTT
CASSLVRGATDTQYF
>NA|TRBV29-1|TRBJ2-3|NA
TGCAGCGTCGCCCGGACAGTTGGGACAGATACGCAGTATTTT
CSVARTVGTDTQYF
>NA|TRBV28|TRBJ2-2|TRBD1
TGTGCCACCGGGACAGGGATGAACACCGGGGAGCTGTTTTTT
CATGTGMNTGELFF
>NA|TRBV4-3|TRBJ2-7|TRBD2
TGCGCCAGCAGCCGTTCGACTAGCGGGGGGGCGGGCGAGCAGTACTTC
CASSRSTSGGAGEQYF
>few|TRBV4-1|TRBJ1-1|NA
TGCGCCAGCAGCCAGATCGACATGGGCCTTGTGAGCACTGAAGCTTTCTTT
CASSQIDMGLVSTEAFF
>NA|TRBV5-1|TRBJ2-7|NA
TGCGCCAGCAGCTCCGGGAACCTTAACTCCTACGAGCAGTACTTC
CASSSGNLNSYEQYF
>once|TRBV11-2|TRBJ1-1|NA
TGTGCCAGCAGGACTTACTACGTGGCCCGAGGCACTGAAGCTTTCTTT
CASRTYYVARGTEAFF
>once|TRBV2|TRBJ2-7|TRBD2
TGTGCCAGCAGTGGACCGGGACTAGCGGGGGCCTACGAGCAGTACTTC
CASSGPGLAGAYEQYF
>NA|TRBV5-8|TRBJ1-6|NA
TGTGCCAGCAGCTTGGGAACAGGGAGCTCCTATAATTCACCCCTCCACTTT
CASSLGTGSSYNSPLHF
>NA|TRBV27|TRBJ2-5|TRBD2
TGTGCCAGCAGTCCTAGCCTAGCGGAGGGAGAGGAGACCCAGTACTTC
CASSPSLAEGEETQYF
>NA|TRBV7-2|TRBJ1-3|NA
TGTGCCAGCAGCTCATCAACAGTTCACTCTGGAAACACCATATATTTT
CASSSSTVHSGNTIYF
>NA|TRBV6-6|TRBJ2-7|TRBD1
TGTGCCACCGCCGACAGGGTCAACTACGAGCAGTACTTC
CATADRVNYEQYF
>NA|TRBV27|TRBJ1-5|TRBD1
TGTGCCAGCAGTTCCCGCGGGACAGGGGGGAATCAGCCCCAGCATTTT
CASSSRGTGGNQPQHF
>NA|TRBV30|TRBJ2-2|TRBD2
TGTGCCTGGAGGTGGGGAGGGACGAACACCGGGGAGCTGTTTTTT
CAWRWGGTNTGELFF
>once|TRBV4-2|TRBJ2-7|NA
TGTGCCAGCAGCCAAGTGAGAGGGCGCGGGCACTACGAGCAGTACTTC
CASSQVRGRGHYEQYF
>NA|TRBV5-1|TRBJ2-7|NA
TGCGCCAGCAGACAGGACAGCTACGAGCAGTACTTC
CASRQDSYEQYF
>NA|TRBV19|TRBJ1-1|NA
TGTGCCAGTAGTATAGTAAGGGGTTCGTTTTACACTGAAGCTTTCTTT
CASSIVRGSFYTEAFF
>NA|TRBV9|TRBJ1-1|TRBD1
TGTGCCAGCAGCGCCGAGACAGGGGGGATGAACACTGAAGCTTTCTTT
CASSAETGGMNTEAFF
>few|TRBV9|TRBJ2-5|TRBD2
TGTGCCAGCAGCGTAGGGAATAGCGGGGGCCTAGAGACCCAGTACTTC
CASSVGNSGGLETQYF
>once|TRBV3-1/TRBV3-2|TRBJ2-5|NA
TGTGCCAGCAGCCCCCAGATCGGCGGGGACGAGACCCAGTACTTC
CASSPQIGGDETQYF
>NA|TRBV18|TRBJ1-1|NA
TGTGCCAGCTCACCCCCAGCGAGCAACACTGAAGCTTTCTTT
CASSPPASNTEAFF
>NA|TRBV14|TRBJ2-2|NA
TGTGCCAGCAGCCAAGAACGGGGGCGGGAGCTGTTTTTT
CASSQERGRELFF
>NA|TRBV2|TRBJ1-2|NA
TGTGCCAGCAGTGAGGGTAGGGAGGATGGCTACACCTTC
CASSEGREDGYTF
>NA|TRBV5-1|TRBJ2-5|NA
TGCGCCAGCAGCCCCGGGACACCGAAAGAGACCCAGTACTTC
CASSPGTPKETQYF
>NA|TRBV5-5|TRBJ1-1|TRBD1
TGTGCCAGCAGCTTGAACAGGGGGAGGGCTTTCTTT
CASSLNRGRAFF
>NA|TRBV11-3|TRBJ1-2|TRBD1
TGTGCCAGCAGCTTAGAGGGGACAGCTAACTATGGCTACACCTTC
CASSLEGTANYGYTF
>NA|TRBV4-2|TRBJ1-5|TRBD1
TGTGCCAGCAGCCACCCAACCGGGACAGGGGGGAATCAGCCCCAGCATTTT
CASSHPTGTGGNQPQHF
>NA|TRBV7-9|TRBJ2-7|NA
TGTGCCAGCAGCTCTTTCTCCTACGAGCAGTACTTC
CASSSFSYEQYF
>NA|TRBV5-1|TRBJ1-3|TRBD1
TGCGCCAGCAGCCCGGGGGCGACAGGGGGTTTAAACACCATATATTTT
CASSPGATGGLNTIYF
>NA|TRBV7-3|TRBJ1-1|NA
TGTGCCAGCAGCTTTGTAACAGACACTGAAGCTTTCTTT
CASSFVTDTEAFF
>NA|TRBV9|TRBJ2-7|NA
TGTGCCAGCAGCGTAGGTGCGGGACAGACCTACGAGCAGTACTTC
CASSVGAGQTYEQYF
>NA|TRBV5-8|TRBJ1-6|NA
TGTGCCAGCAGCTTGTTTCAGGGCTATAATTCACCCCTCCACTTT
CASSLFQGYNSPLHF
>once|TRBV6-5|TRBJ1-6|NA
TGTGCCAGCAGTTACGACAGGCTCTCCCATTCACCCCTCCACTTT
CASSYDRLSHSPLHF
>NA|TRBV5-1|TRBJ1-3|TRBD1
TGCGCCAGCAGCCAACAGGGGGCTACTGGAAACACCATATATTTT
CASSQQGATGNTIYF
>NA|TRBV9|TRBJ1-1|TRBD1
TGTGCCAGCAGCACAGTGACAGGGGGGCGCACTGAAGCTTTCTTT
CASSTVTGGRTEAFF
>NA|TRBV18|TRBJ2-7|TRBD2
TGTGCCAGCTCACCCGGGACTAACTACGAGCAGTACTTC
CASSPGTNYEQYF
>NA|TRBV28|TRBJ1-2|TRBD1
TGTGCCAGCAGTTTACCCCCCGTTCAGGGGGCTAGGTATGGCTACACCTTC
CASSLPPVQGARYGYTF
>NA|TRBV28|TRBJ2-3|NA
TGTGCCAGCAGCAGGGGGGGGGAACCAGATACGCAGTATTTT
CASSRGGEPDTQYF
>NA|TRBV2|TRBJ1-5|TRBD1
TGTGCCAGCAGTGTCCAGGGGGCCACCAATCAGCCCCAGCATTTT
CASSVQGATNQPQHF
>NA|TRBV6-6|TRBJ1-4|NA
TGTGCCAGCTCGAACGGGCCTGGAGTCCGAAAACTGTTTTTT
CASSNGPGVRKLFF
>once|TRBV6-1|TRBJ2-5|TRBD2
TGTGCCAGCAGTGAACAATTCGCAGCGGGGCAAGAGACCCAGTACTTC
CASSEQFAAGQETQYF
>NA|TRBV27|TRBJ1-2|TRBD1
TGTGCCAGCAGTGCCCACAGGGGAAGTAACTATGGCTACACCTTC
CASSAHRGSNYGYTF
>NA|TRBV5-1|TRBJ1-4|NA
TGCGCCAGCAGTCCTGGTGCGGGGGCAACTAATGAAAAACTGTTTTTT
CASSPGAGATNEKLFF
>NA|TRBV7-2|TRBJ1-4|TRBD1
TGTGCCAGCAGTTCATCCGGGACAGCTAATGAAAAACTGTTTTTT
CASSSSGTANEKLFF
>NA|TRBV6-5|TRBJ1-5|NA
TGTGCCAGCAGGCCGGGGGGGACGGGCAATCAGCCCCAGCATTTT
CASRPGGTGNQPQHF